One sample yielded the 2 T cell receptor beta chains listed below, sequenced in a study of regulatory T cells in long-lasting Graves disease. HTBI primers from iRepertoire and Arm-PCR of CDR3 regions yielded the TCR beta libraries. A single record per CDR3 protein comes from TCRdb applying MiXCR to the multiplex PCR reads. This table holds 530,000 or so distinct CDR3 sequences, approximately 15% found once. Time point given: newly diagnosed GD, antithyroid drugs for less than 3 months. RNA from PBMCs was the source of the TCR library. The sample also formed part of further work on T cells in Graves' hyperthyroidism and ophthalmopathy.

The material was peripheral blood mononuclear cells (PBMCs), obtained at new diagnosis, from a patient treated with antithyroid drugs. The receptors were gathered from a man aged 25 to 40 with Graves disease.

In its sample, this clonotype was seen a few times. The chain carries TRBV3-1 and TRBJ1-2; D remains ambiguous. Per the germline V gene, CDR1 is LGHDT and CDR2 is YNNKEL (reference sequence). The ends were cut back, 1 base at V and 8 bases at J, with 14 bases in the middle. The CDR3 runs to 14 residues. CDR3 sequence (DNA): TGTGCCAGCAGCCAAGGGTCATGGGTAAGCGGCTACACCTTC. Translated: CASSQGSWVSGYTF.

Only a few counts were recorded for this clonotype. A much larger clonotype is one base distant, so this may be a read error. The chain couples TRBV7-3 to TRBJ2-1, with a possible D match to TRBD2 (5 bases). Germline V gene lookup returns CDR1 SGHTA and CDR2 FQGTGA. Trimming removed 0 bases from V and 9 bases from J, with 12 bases in between. The CDR3 is 14 amino acids. CDR3 nucleotide sequence: TGTGCCAGCAGCTTAACCGGTGGCGGGTCTGAGCAGTTCTTC. It yields the protein CASSLTGGGSEQFF.